The 16 T cell receptor beta chains reported below all come from one sample, sequenced in a study of cytomegalovirus exposure and HLA in healthy donors. The PCR used 60 Vbeta and 13 Jbeta primers. This table comes from immunoSEQ multiplex PCR, and its TCRdb copy is limited to in-frame clones, with some not included. The repertoire holds 220,000 or so clones, with 60% to 80% as singletons. Material for sequencing was PBMCs. These receptors were collected from a male donor in good health and CMV-seronegative.

The chain recombines TRBV15 with TRBJ2-5; D is unresolved. The DNA end is a closer match to TRBJ2-7, so the J assignment may be wrong. The CDR3 is 13 amino acids. Germline V CDR1 and CDR2: LNHNV, YYDKDF (reference sequence). Here the CDR3 reads CATSREFTYEQYF. The CDR3 region has the DNA TGTGCCACCAGCAGAGAATTTACCTACGAGCAGTACTTC.

The genes are TRBV5-1 and TRBJ2-3, with 8 bases lining up with TRBD1. Germline CDR1 SGHRS, CDR2 YFSETQ. V was pared by 0 bases and J by 5 bases, with 5 bases of the junction left unmatched. There are 15 residues in the CDR3. CDR3 sequence reads: CASSLVAGGGDTQYF. DNA of the CDR3: TGCGCCAGCAGCTTGGTGGCAGGGGGCGGAGATACGCAGTATTTT. The entire variable domain, with the rest obtained from reference TRBV5-1 and TRBJ2-3, is as follows: KAGVTQTPRYLIKTRGQQVTLSCSPISGHRSVSWYQQTPGQGLQFLFEYFSETQRNKGNFPGRFSGRQFSNSRSEMNVSTLELGDSALYLCASSLVAGGGDTQYFGPGTRLTVL.

V is TRBV27 and J is TRBJ1-6, with D tentatively TRBD1 (6 bases). This CDR3 has 14 amino acids. CDR1 and CDR2 (germline): MNHEY, SMNVEV (reference sequence). Trimming pared 4 bases from V and 9 bases from J, leaving 13 bases between. DNA for the CDR3: TGTGCCAGCAGTTCGGGGGGCAAGGGTTCACCCCTCCACTTT. Its translation: CASSSGGKGSPLHF.

The rearrangement joins TRBV5-1 to TRBJ2-1; 10 bases match TRBD2. J lost 6 bases, V lost 3 bases, and 3 bases had no gene match. Germline-derived CDR1 and CDR2 are SGHRS and YFSETQ. CDR3 length equals 14 residues. In DNA, the CDR3 is TGCGCCAGCAGCTCGGCTAGCGGGGGCAATGAGCAGTTCTTC. This gives the protein CASSSASGGNEQFF.

The sample holds a few counts of this clone. This chain links TRBV9 with TRBJ2-5; 7 bases are shared with TRBD1. This CDR3 is built from 16 residues. Germline CDR1 is SGDLS and CDR2 is YYNGEE. The V segment lost 4 bases and the J segment 3 bases; nucleotides outside the gene matches: 12. CDR3 nucleotide sequence: TGTGCCAGCAGCCAGGCTGACAGGGTAATAGAAGAGACCCAGTACTTC. Amino acids: CASSQADRVIEETQYF.

With respect to this clone: The junction does not match germline at one end; this may be a read error. This chain joins TRBV28 and TRBJ2-7; TRBD1 might be the D (5 bases). Germline CDR1 and CDR2: MDHEN and SYDVKM. This CDR3 comprises 14 residues. DNA for the CDR3: TGTGCCAGCAGTTTAGCCCTTGGACATACTCCAATGGACTTC. This translates into CASSLALGHTPMDF. The whole variable domain, remainder taken from reference TRBV28 and TRBJ2-7, is DVKVTQSSRYLVKRTGEKVFLECVQDMDHENMFWYRQDPGLGLRLIYFSYDVKMKEKGDIPEGYSVSREKKERFSLILESASTNQTSMYLCASSLALGHTPMDFGPGTRLTVT.

The chain is built from TRBV6-1 and TRBJ1-6, with 8 bases identical to TRBD1. Unmatched junction bases numbered 8, after V lost 6 bases and J lost 7 bases. This CDR3 is built from 15 residues. Germline V gives CDR1 MNHNS, CDR2 SASEGT. For the CDR3, the DNA is TGTGCCAGCAGACCCGACAGGGGCGGCAATTCACCCCTCCACTTT. Its protein is CASRPDRGGNSPLHF.

The chain uses TRBV2 and TRBJ2-1, with D possibly being TRBD1 (6 bases). V was pared by 6 bases and J by 0 bases, with 15 bases between. This CDR3 region has 16 residues. Germline CDR1 SNHLY, CDR2 FYNNEI. CDR3 region: CASSFTGHSSYNEQFF. CDR3 nucleotides: TGTGCCAGCAGCTTTACAGGGCACAGCTCCTACAATGAGCAGTTCTTC.

This chain links TRBV18 with TRBJ1-2, with D possibly TRBD1 on 6 matching bases. The V gene's germline CDR1 is KGHSH and CDR2 LQKENI. Trimming shortened V by 6 bases and J by 6 bases, and 20 bases separated the two germline ends. CDR3 size: 15 residues. The CDR3 sequence: CASSPLGGGEDGYTF. In DNA, the CDR3 is TGTGCCAGCTCGCCCCTGGGCGGGGGCGAGGATGGCTACACCTTC.

The chain is built from TRBV4-1 and TRBJ1-4, with 11 positions matching TRBD1. The CDR3 has 13 residues. V was clipped by 9 bases and J by 8 bases; unmatched bases: 5. CDR1 MGHRA and CDR2 YSYEKL come from the germline V gene. CDR3 coding DNA: TGCGCCAGTTCAGGGACAGGGGGGGAAAAACTGTTTTTT. It specifies CASSGTGGEKLFF.

This rearrangement joins TRBV6-6 to TRBJ2-1; possibly TRBD2 for D (6 bases). This CDR3 comprises 13 residues. Germline CDR1 MNHNY, CDR2 SVGAGI (reference sequence). Between the trimmed V and J ends, which lost 6 bases and 7 bases, there was a span of 13 bases. CDR3 in DNA: TGTGCCAGCAGCCCGCCGGGAGTTAATGAGCAGTTCTTC. Its translation: CASSPPGVNEQFF.

The CDR3 reads CASSDKGGRATYNEQFF. CDR3 nucleotides: TGTGCCAGCAGTGACAAAGGGGGTCGGGCTACTTACAATGAGCAGTTCTTC. J is TRBJ2-1 and V is TRBV6-4; a weak D match, TRBD1 (6 bases). The CDR3 runs to 17 residues. V was clipped by 2 bases and J by 4 bases, with 18 bases between them. The germline V gene has CDR1 MRHNA and CDR2 SNTAGT.

J is TRBJ1-4 and V is TRBV2, with D possibly matching TRBD1 (5 bases). This CDR3 is 15 amino acids long. Trimming shortened V by 7 bases and J by 5 bases, and 17 bases separated the two germline ends. In germline, CDR1 is SNHLY, CDR2 FYNNEI. The CDR3 reads CASTAAAGWNEKLFF. CDR3 nucleotides: TGTGCCAGCACCGCGGCGGCAGGGTGGAATGAAAAACTGTTTTTT.

V is TRBV6-1 and J is TRBJ2-1, with 10 bases fitting TRBD2. Per germline, CDR1 MNHNS and CDR2 SASEGT. V lost 7 bases and J lost 10; bases outside the gene matches: 7. The CDR3 runs to 13 residues. The CDR3 region is CASTSIAGGEQFF. The CDR3, as DNA: TGTGCCAGCACCTCCATAGCGGGAGGCGAGCAGTTCTTC.

This sequence joins TRBV11-3 and TRBJ1-1; 7 bases map to TRBD1. The CDR3 is 15 amino acids. The germline V gene encodes CDR1 SGHNT and CDR2 YENEEA. V trimming: 5 bases; J trimming: 4 bases; junction bases outside the gene matches: 10. The chain's CDR3 is CASSHMTGFGTEAFF. In DNA form, the CDR3 reads TGTGCCAGCAGCCACATGACAGGGTTCGGCACTGAAGCTTTCTTT.

The chain uses TRBV6-5 and TRBJ2-7; 8 nucleotides match TRBD1. Per the germline V gene, CDR1 is MNHEY and CDR2 is SVGAGI. V was pared by 6 bases and J by 2 bases, with 6 bases of the junction left unmatched. This CDR3 spans 14 amino acids. The CDR3 DNA follows: TGTGCCAGCAGGGCACAGGGGGGCCCCTACGAGCAGTACTTC. It is translated as CASRAQGGPYEQYF.